These T cell receptor beta chains were read from a single sample in a study of shared clonotypes between healthy human individuals. The repertoire was sequenced with immunoSEQ multiplex PCR; TCRdb's copy has only in-frame clones and lacks some. The sample records around 600,000 clones, roughly 98% being singletons. Sample: naive CD8+ T cells sorted from blood. The receptors were sampled from a man in his thirties or forties in good health. CDR3s include the opening cysteine and the closing phenylalanine or tryptophan. The order of the fields is V gene, J gene, CDR3 length, D gene, clone size, CDR3 DNA, CDR3 protein. D genes are given only for firm matches. Not all rows give a size; the values are once, few, many and, for expanded clones, a class.

>TRBV7-6|TRBJ2-3|18|TRBD2|.
TGTGCCAGCAGTTATCGACTAGCGGGAGGGCCCGGCACAGATACGCAGTATTTT
CASSYRLAGGPGTDTQYF
>TRBV7-9|TRBJ1-1|14|TRBD1|once
TGTGCCAGCACCCCGGGACAGGCTACCACTGAAGCTTTCTTT
CASTPGQATTEAFF
>TRBV5-4|TRBJ2-2|16|.|.
TGTGCCAGCAGCTTGTGGGCTAGCGTTAATACCGGGGAGCTGTTTTTT
CASSLWASVNTGELFF
>TRBV7-9|TRBJ1-2|15|.|.
TGTGCCAGCAGCTTAGGCAGGGGCAGCAACTATGGCTACACCTTC
CASSLGRGSNYGYTF
>TRBV7-2|TRBJ2-3|14|TRBD2|.
TGTGCCAGCAGCCAGCCCGGACTAGCGGATACGCAGTATTTT
CASSQPGLADTQYF
>TRBV19|TRBJ2-1|13|.|.
TGTGCCAGTAGTACACTCATAACCCATGAGCAGTTCTTC
CASSTLITHEQFF
>TRBV9|TRBJ2-1|15|TRBD2|.
TGTGCCAGCAGCCACGGGCTAGCGGGAGGAAATGAGCAGTTCTTC
CASSHGLAGGNEQFF
>TRBV9|TRBJ2-1|16|TRBD2|.
TGTGCCAGCAGCGGTAGCGGGGCTAGCGGGAGGGCATTCCAGTTCTTC
CASSGSGASGRAFQFF
>TRBV4-3|TRBJ2-7|13|.|.
TGCGCCAGCAGCCAAGGTAATCTGGGCGAGCAGTACTTC
CASSQGNLGEQYF
>TRBV2|TRBJ2-7|14|TRBD1|.
TGTGCCAGCGGACCTCCGGGACAGGGCTACGAGCAGTACTTC
CASGPPGQGYEQYF
>TRBV4-1|TRBJ1-5|14|.|.
TGCGCCAGCAGCCAAGAGGGCTGGGAACAGCCCCAGCATTTT
CASSQEGWEQPQHF
>TRBV6-1|TRBJ2-3|14|.|.
TGTGCCAGCAGTGAACTCAGGGGAGCAGATACGCAGTATTTT
CASSELRGADTQYF
>TRBV7-2|TRBJ2-7|14|.|.
TGTGCCAGCAGCTTAGTAGGTATACCGTACGAGCAGTACTTC
CASSLVGIPYEQYF
>TRBV11-2|TRBJ2-1|18|.|.
TGTGCCAGCAGCTCGAACCGTCGGACTGCCAGCTCCTACAATGAGCAGTTCTTC
CASSSNRRTASSYNEQFF
>TRBV11-2|TRBJ2-3|13|.|.
TGTGCCAGCAGCTTAATCCTAGCAGATACGCAGTATTTT
CASSLILADTQYF
>TRBV9|TRBJ2-7|16|TRBD1|.
TGTGCCAGCAGCCCCCCTCAAGGGACAGCTCTCTACGAGCAGTACTTC
CASSPPQGTALYEQYF
>TRBV2|TRBJ2-7|14|TRBD1|.
TGTGCCAGCAGTGACTCGGGACAGGGTACCGAGCAGTACTTC
CASSDSGQGTEQYF
>TRBV4-1|TRBJ1-5|15|TRBD1|.
TGCGCCAGCAGCCCGAGACAGGGGAGCAATCAGCCCCAGCATTTT
CASSPRQGSNQPQHF
>TRBV2|TRBJ2-7|15|.|.
TGTGCCAGCAGTGATAACCGGGACATTTCCTACGAGCAGTACTTC
CASSDNRDISYEQYF
>TRBV27|TRBJ2-7|17|.|.
TGTGCCAGCAAAAATCCTTCGAGCGGCAGGCGGACGGGGGAGCAGTACTTC
CASKNPSSGRRTGEQYF
>TRBV7-9|TRBJ1-5|14|.|.
TGTGCCAGCAGCCCGAACAGCCCCAATCAGCCCCAGCATTTT
CASSPNSPNQPQHF
>TRBV19|TRBJ2-5|13|.|.
TGTGCCACCTCCGGGGGGCTGGAAGAGACCCAGTACTTC
CATSGGLEETQYF
>TRBV6-6|TRBJ2-3|16|TRBD1|.
TGTGCCAGCAGACCAACCCGGGACAGCAGCACAGATACGCAGTATTTT
CASRPTRDSSTDTQYF
>TRBV7-9|TRBJ2-2|15|.|.
TGTGCCAGCAGCGTAACAGAGACAGCTACCGGGGAGCTGTTTTTT
CASSVTETATGELFF
>TRBV5-5|TRBJ2-7|14|.|.
TGTGCCAGCGGAGGTCAAGGACGGCTCTACGAGCAGTACTTC
CASGGQGRLYEQYF
>TRBV4-2|TRBJ1-2|16|.|.
TGTGCCAGCAGCCAAGATCTGCCCGGGAGTAACTATGGCTACACCTTC
CASSQDLPGSNYGYTF
>TRBV6-5|TRBJ1-2|14|.|once
TGTGCCAGCAGTCCCGGGACCCTTAACTATGGCTACACCTTC
CASSPGTLNYGYTF
>TRBV10-3|TRBJ1-5|18|.|.
TGTGCCATCAGTGAGTCGTCAGGGGCGACGTATAGCAATCAGCCCCAGCATTTT
CAISESSGATYSNQPQHF
>TRBV27|TRBJ1-2|13|TRBD1|.
TGTGCCAGCAGTACAGGGGGAGGTTATGGCTACACCTTC
CASSTGGGYGYTF
>TRBV6-5|TRBJ2-7|13|.|.
TGTGCCAGCAGTTACGGGCCGGGCTACGAGCAGTACTTC
CASSYGPGYEQYF
>TRBV7-9|TRBJ2-1|17|.|.
TGTGCCAGCAGCATACCCGCGACGGGACACTCCTACAATGAGCAGTTCTTC
CASSIPATGHSYNEQFF
>TRBV5-1|TRBJ2-7|15|TRBD1|.
TGCGCCAGCAGCTCCCCGGACAGGGGGATCTACGAGCAGTACTTC
CASSSPDRGIYEQYF